The 27 T cell receptor beta chains presented below share a single source sample, sequenced in a study of shared clonotypes between healthy human individuals. Generated by immunoSEQ multiplex PCR, the TCRdb table keeps only in-frame clones and is missing some. The sample includes about 1.4 million clones, roughly 97% of them seen just once. The specimen was naive CD4+ T cells sorted from blood. Subset: CD45RA+ positively selected. Receptor source: a man aged 25-40 years in good health.

The V gene is TRBV19, the J gene TRBJ2-7, with 7 nucleotides matching TRBD1. Germline CDR1 is LNHDA and CDR2 is SQIVND (reference sequence). The CDR3 sequence is 13 residues long. V shed 5 bases, J shed 7 bases, and the junction held 8 bases outside the gene matches. The CDR3 region has the DNA TGTGCCAGTAGTCCTACAGGGGTTGGGGAGCAGTACTTC. Amino acids: CASSPTGVGEQYF. Full variable domain (rest looked up from reference TRBV19 and TRBJ2-7): DGGITQSPKYLFRKEGQNVTLSCEQNLNHDAMYWYRQDPGQGLRLIYYSQIVNDFQKGDIAEGYSVSREKKESFPLTVTSAQKNPTAFYLCASSPTGVGEQYFGPGTRLTVT.

The genes are TRBV10-3 and TRBJ2-7; D is perhaps TRBD2 (7 bases). The length of the CDR3 is 13 residues. V was shortened by 6 bases and J by 5 bases, with 14 bases between the two germline ends. Germline lookup yields CDR1 ENHRY and CDR2 SYGVKD. CDR3 sequence reads: CAIREQGGDEQYF. The CDR3, as DNA: TGTGCCATCAGGGAACAAGGGGGGGACGAGCAGTACTTC.

This chain uses TRBV10-2 with TRBJ1-5, with no clear D. From germline, CDR1 is WSHSY and CDR2 SAAADI. This CDR3 region has 14 residues. Trimming removed 0 bases at V and 6 bases at J, with 9 bases between. The CDR3 DNA reads TGCGCCAGCAGTGAGTCGATCGTACGTCAGCCCCAGCATTTT. Translation gives CASSESIVRQPQHF.

This chain links TRBV15 with TRBJ2-5; the match to TRBD1 covers 9 bases. The germline V gene has CDR1 LNHNV and CDR2 YYDKDF (reference sequence). The ends lost 9 bases at V and 4 bases at J; junction bases unmatched: 9. CDR3 size: 14 residues. CDR3 DNA: TGTGCCACGGGACAGGGTGGGTCGAGAGAGACCCAGTACTTC. Translated: CATGQGGSRETQYF.

V is TRBV14 and J is TRBJ2-7, with D maybe TRBD2 (5 bases). The CDR3 consists of 16 residues. Trimming took off 1 base at V and 4 bases at J, with 17 bases between the two ends. Germline V gene lookup returns CDR1 SGHDN and CDR2 FVKESK. The CDR3 DNA reads as TGTGCCAGCAGCCAAGGTCTCGGACTTATCCCTTACGAGCAGTACTTC. Its protein is CASSQGLGLIPYEQYF.

V gene TRBV5-1 combines with J gene TRBJ2-1; D may be TRBD1 (7 bases). Germline V CDR1 and CDR2: SGHRS, YFSETQ. V shed 0 bases and J shed 1 base, with 20 bases lying between them. The CDR3 has 19 residues. CDR3 nucleotides: TGCGCCAGCAGCTTGGAACCAGGGGGGCGCGATTTTTCCTACAATGAGCAGTTCTTC. Translating gives CASSLEPGGRDFSYNEQFF.

The gene calls are TRBV5-1 and TRBJ2-2; D is unclear. Trimming removed 3 bases at V and 6 bases at J, with 15 bases between. Germline V gene sequence: CDR1 SGHRS, CDR2 YFSETQ. The CDR3 has 15 amino acids. CDR3 sequence (DNA): TGCGCCAGCAGCTGGACCACGAGTCAGGCCGGGGAGCTGTTTTTT. This gives the protein CASSWTTSQAGELFF.

This rearrangement joins TRBV19 to TRBJ1-1; 8 bases match TRBD1. Germline values: CDR1 LNHDA, CDR2 SQIVND (reference sequence). V trimming: 2 bases; J trimming: 6 bases; junction bases outside the gene matches: 5. CDR3 length: 14 residues. The CDR3 protein is CASSIKDRVAEAFF. CDR3 DNA sequence: TGTGCCAGTAGTATAAAGGACAGGGTCGCTGAAGCTTTCTTT.

V gene TRBV19 combines with J gene TRBJ1-5; the D gene is possibly TRBD1 (6 bases). CDR3 length equals 15 residues. Trimming stripped 5 bases from V and 3 bases from J, with 14 bases between. Per the germline V gene, CDR1 is LNHDA and CDR2 is SQIVND (reference sequence). The CDR3 region has the DNA TGTGCCAGTAGTCCGGGGAGGGGGGACAATCAGCCCCAGCATTTT. Amino acids: CASSPGRGDNQPQHF.

Notes on this clone: Additional DNA sequences in this sample encode the identical CDR3. V and J are TRBV7-9 and TRBJ2-2; D might be TRBD2 (6 bases). V lost 4 bases, J lost 2 bases, and 8 bases lay in between. The germline gives CDR1 SEHNR, CDR2 FQNEAQ (reference sequence). This CDR3 is built from 14 residues. The CDR3 region has the DNA TGTGCCAGCAGCTCGACTAGAAACACCGGGGAGCTGTTTTTT. Protein: CASSSTRNTGELFF.

In regard to this clone: Within the sample, other DNA sequences also encode this same CDR3. This chain links TRBV7-9 with TRBJ2-7; 11 nucleotides align to TRBD2. CDR1 and CDR2 (germline): SEHNR, FQNEAQ (reference sequence). This CDR3 spans 15 amino acids. V dropped 6 bases and J dropped 4; count of bases not matched to a gene: 8. In nucleotides, the CDR3 is TGTGCCAGCAGTCCTGGGACTAGCGGTAGGTACGAGCAGTACTTC. It specifies CASSPGTSGRYEQYF.

The CDR3 reads CSVELGGTDTQYF. DNA for the CDR3: TGCAGCGTTGAATTGGGGGGCACAGATACGCAGTATTTT. V usage is TRBV29-1 and J usage is TRBJ2-3, with D perhaps matching TRBD1 or TRBD2 (5 bases each). The CDR3 runs 13 residues. Trimming left V 2 bases short and J 1 base short, with 7 bases between. Germline values: CDR1 SQVTM, CDR2 ANQGSEA.

The V call is TRBV4-3, the J call TRBJ2-1, with 11 bases lining up with TRBD2. This CDR3 is 16 amino acids long. The V gene end was trimmed by 4 bases and the J gene end by 4 bases; junction bases not matched to a gene: 6. Germline CDR1 and CDR2: LGHNA and YSLEER. The CDR3 bases are TGCGCCAGCAGCCTAGAACCTAGCGGGAGGTACAATGAGCAGTTCTTC. It yields the protein CASSLEPSGRYNEQFF.

The chain is built from TRBV7-9 and TRBJ2-7; tentatively, D is TRBD2 (5 bases). Per germline, CDR1 SEHNR and CDR2 FQNEAQ (reference sequence). This CDR3 contains 14 residues. V lost 7 bases, J lost 5 bases, and 18 bases lay in between. The CDR3 sequence: CASTNDEGSDEQYF. CDR3 bases: TGTGCCAGCACCAATGATGAGGGTTCGGACGAGCAGTACTTC.

This chain links TRBV4-3 with TRBJ1-2, with TRBD1 matching over 9 bases. Germline lookup yields CDR1 LGHNA and CDR2 YSLEER. Germline trimming cut 0 bases from V and 1 base from J; bases unmatched to any gene: 12. The CDR3 is made up of 19 amino acids. CDR3 nucleotides: TGCGCCAGCAGCCAAGATACAGGTACAGGGGGCCATGTTAACTATGGCTACACCTTC. Amino acid sequence: CASSQDTGTGGHVNYGYTF.

J is TRBJ2-1 and V is TRBV29-1; TRBD2 matches 10 bases. This CDR3 comprises 14 residues. Looked up from germline, CDR1 is SQVTM and CDR2 is ANQGSEA. The ends lost 8 bases at V and 6 bases at J; junction bases unmatched: 10. In nucleotides, the CDR3 is TGCAGCCCAACTCTAGCGGGAGTGGGCAATGAGCAGTTCTTC. Amino acids: CSPTLAGVGNEQFF.

The CDR3 region is CASSLVSRGLAANTGELFF. In nucleotides, the CDR3 is TGTGCCAGCAGCTTAGTGAGTCGGGGCTTAGCGGCCAACACCGGGGAGCTGTTTTTT. The chain links TRBV7-2 to TRBJ2-2; maybe TRBD2 (6 bases). This CDR3 comprises 19 residues. The V and J ends lost 1 base and 2 bases respectively, with 20 bases between them. CDR1 is SGHTA, CDR2 FQGNSA, per germline.

This chain uses TRBV9 with TRBJ1-3, with a tentative D call TRBD1 (6 bases). The CDR3 length is 14 residues. Trimming shortened V by 1 base and J by 2 bases, and 7 bases separated the two germline ends. Per the germline V gene, CDR1 is SGDLS and CDR2 is YYNGEE. CDR3 nucleotide sequence: TGTGCCAGCAGCGTATCAGGGGCTGGAAACACCATATATTTT. It yields the protein CASSVSGAGNTIYF.

J is TRBJ2-4 and V is TRBV18, with TRBD1 matching over 9 bases. This CDR3 has 15 residues. Trimming took 6 bases from V and 2 from J; bases not matched to a gene: 5. Germline V gives CDR1 KGHSH, CDR2 LQKENI. The CDR3 loop reads CASSHGQGTKNIQYF. CDR3 nucleotide sequence: TGTGCCAGCTCCCACGGACAGGGGACCAAAAACATTCAGTACTTC.

The rearrangement uses TRBV15 and TRBJ2-1; 7 bases map to TRBD1. This CDR3 is 16 amino acids long. Unmatched junction bases numbered 10, after V lost 3 bases and J lost 5 bases. Germline CDR1 is LNHNV and CDR2 is YYDKDF (reference sequence). The CDR3 is CATSRGRQGVHNEQFF. The CDR3 coding sequence is TGTGCCACCAGCAGGGGGCGACAGGGAGTCCACAATGAGCAGTTCTTC.

The V and J genes are TRBV10-3 and TRBJ1-1, with unresolved D. Germline assignment: CDR1 ENHRY and CDR2 SYGVKD. The CDR3 totals 12 residues. Trimming pared 0 bases from V and 8 bases from J, leaving 7 bases between. Written as DNA, the CDR3 is TGTGCCATCAGTGAGTCTCCAAACGAAGCTTTCTTT. Residues: CAISESPNEAFF.

The chain carries TRBV9 and TRBJ2-1; 8 bases match TRBD2. The CDR3 has 17 residues. Germline CDR1 SGDLS, CDR2 YYNGEE. Trimming cost V 0 bases and J 2 bases; bases outside gene matches: 7. Here the CDR3 DNA reads TGTGCCAGCAGCGTAGGACCATCGGGACTAGCCTACAATGAGCAGTTCTTC. Translating gives CASSVGPSGLAYNEQFF.

The chain uses TRBV5-4 and TRBJ2-2; 8 nucleotides match TRBD2. The CDR3 is made up of 15 amino acids. J lost 6 bases, V lost 1 base, and 5 bases had no gene match. Germline CDR1 SGHNT, CDR2 YYREEE (reference sequence). CDR3 region: CASSLKAGAAGELFF. CDR3 DNA: TGTGCCAGCAGCTTGAAAGCGGGAGCGGCCGGGGAGCTGTTTTTT.

The rearrangement uses TRBV28 and TRBJ2-5; 11 bases align to TRBD2. V gave up 7 bases and J gave up 7 bases; unmatched junction bases: 11. Germline V gene lookup returns CDR1 MDHEN and CDR2 SYDVKM. This CDR3 region has 15 residues. CDR3 DNA sequence: TGTGCCAGCACCCAGCTAGCGGGAGGCGGGGGGACCCAGTACTTC. As protein: CASTQLAGGGGTQYF.

The chain uses TRBV7-9 and TRBJ1-2; maybe TRBD1 (5 bases). The CDR3 runs to 12 residues. CDR1 and CDR2 from the germline V gene are SEHNR and FQNEAQ (reference sequence). V lost 3 bases, J lost 7 bases, and 9 bases lay in between. In DNA form, the CDR3 reads TGTGCCAGCAGCTTCAGTACAGGTGGCTACACCTTC. This codes for CASSFSTGGYTF.

The chain is built from TRBV5-4 and TRBJ2-1; 11 bases are shared with TRBD2. Germline-derived CDR1 and CDR2 are SGHNT and YYREEE (reference sequence). J lost 1 base, V lost 7 bases, and 7 bases had no gene match. The CDR3 contains 16 residues. CDR3 bases: TGTGCCAGCGGTAGCGGGAGGGCCAGGTCCTACAATGAGCAGTTCTTC. Its protein is CASGSGRARSYNEQFF.

The chain recombines TRBV9 with TRBJ2-3, with no clear D. Trimming removed 0 bases at V and 4 bases at J, with 9 bases between. From germline, CDR1 is SGDLS and CDR2 YYNGEE. The CDR3 extends over 14 amino acids. The CDR3 DNA reads TGTGCCAGCAGCGTAGACTGGAGCGCAGATACGCAGTATTTT. Translated: CASSVDWSADTQYF.